This T cell receptor beta chain comes out of a study of T cell repertoires in cytomegalovirus infection. MiXCR was run by TCRdb on the reads, yielding one entry per CDR3 protein. The data contain 750,000 to 950,000 distinct CDR3 sequences, under 35% of them singletons. This clonotype was detected a few times. Its antigen is undetermined. This CDR3 comprises 14 residues. Germline V lookup: CDR1 SGHTA, CDR2 FQGNSA. The V gene lost 1 base and the J gene lost 2 bases, with 8 bases spanning the gap. Sample: cultured CD8+ T cells from PBMCs, taken from culture after CMV antigen stimulation. This chain joins TRBV7-2 and TRBJ1-2; D unclear. The receptor's source is a human donor in good health (CMV status not recorded). Some clones in this sample may be carry-over from other donors' samples. The CDR3 is CASSLGARNYGYTF. CDR3 sequence (DNA): TGTGCCAGCAGCTTAGGCGCCAGGAACTATGGCTACACCTTC.